The 10 T cell receptor beta chains below come from one sample, sequenced in a study of T-cell reconstitution after alpha-beta-depleted transplantation in children (dated by TCRdb to the mid-2010s). This sample's treatment or condition label indicates: allogeneic hematopoietic cell transplantation with graft depleted of TCRalphabeta T cells and CD19 B cells. Library creation used PCR. Instrument on record: Illumina HiSeq 2500. To normalize quantification of the TCRbeta repertoire, the TCR libraries were built with molecular barcoding that relied on unique molecular identifiers. The raw public reads went through TCRdb reprocessing: fastp at Q25, MiXCR clone calling, in-frame beta chains kept. One record per CDR3 amino acid sequence lists the most common genes and DNA. Present in this sample are about 830,000 distinct CDR3 sequences, around 17% of which were seen just once. Around 5.3% of the sample is in the top ten clones.

The sample in question was PBMCs, mostly from graft donor cells, obtained 360 days after TCRalphabeta/CD19-depleted stem cell transplant. These receptors all come from a male patient between 5 and 17 years old who had a stem cell transplant for acute lymphoblastic leukemia, so the T cells may come from the graft donor.

The chain is built from TRBV6-5 and TRBJ1-1; a weak D match, TRBD1 (6 bases). Trimming cost V 2 bases and J 8 bases, with 12 bases left between them. CDR1 MNHEY and CDR2 SVGAGI come from the germline V gene. The CDR3 runs to 13 residues. In nucleotides, the CDR3 is TGTGCCAGCAGTTACCATGACAGGACGGAAGCTTTCTTT. It translates to CASSYHDRTEAFF.

The chain combines TRBV7-3 with TRBJ1-2; 9 bases are a match to TRBD1. Germline CDR1 reads SGHTA; CDR2 reads FQGTGA. Losses at the gene ends were 5 bases for V and 4 bases for J; bases not matched to a gene: 5. This CDR3 has 14 residues. In DNA form, the CDR3 reads TGTGCCAGCAGCATACAGGGGGCGGGCTATGGCTACACCTTC. This codes for CASSIQGAGYGYTF.

This clonotype occurred a few times. This CDR3 is CASSRLAGGDEQYF. The CDR3 DNA reads TGTGCCAGCAGCCGACTAGCGGGAGGGGACGAGCAGTACTTC. The chain carries TRBV4-2 and TRBJ2-7; 14 nucleotides agree with TRBD2. Trimming cost V 4 bases and J 5 bases; bases outside gene matches: 1. CDR3 length: 14 amino acids. Germline values: CDR1 LGHNA, CDR2 YNFKEQ.

The V gene is TRBV5-1, the J gene TRBJ2-3, with TRBD2 identical over 12 bases. The CDR3 has 18 residues. After removal of 0 bases from V and 4 bases from J, the junction contained 9 bases not matched to a gene. Looked up from germline, CDR1 is SGHRS and CDR2 is YFSETQ. CDR3 DNA sequence: TGCGCCAGCAGCTTGGAATTAATGACTAGCGGGAGCGCAGATACGCAGTATTTT. This sequence encodes CASSLELMTSGSADTQYF. Drawing the rest from reference TRBV5-1 and TRBJ2-3, the complete variable domain is KAGVTQTPRYLIKTRGQQVTLSCSPISGHRSVSWYQQTPGQGLQFLFEYFSETQRNKGNFPGRFSGRQFSNSRSEMNVSTLELGDSALYLCASSLELMTSGSADTQYFGPGTRLTVL.

CDR3 in amino acids: CATSDPGTSPPQHF. CDR3 sequence (DNA): TGTGCCACCAGTGACCCTGGGACCTCCCCGCCCCAGCATTTT. The rearrangement links TRBV24-1 to TRBJ1-5; a weak D match, TRBD1 (5 bases). This CDR3 region has 14 residues. Deletions cut 4 bases from V and 9 bases from J, with 15 bases between. CDR1 and CDR2 (germline): KGHDR, SFDVKD.

This rearrangement joins TRBV4-2 to TRBJ2-7, with TRBD2 identical over 10 bases. Trimming took 0 bases from V and 5 from J; bases not matched to a gene: 4. The CDR3 is made up of 15 amino acids. Germline V gives CDR1 LGHNA, CDR2 YNFKEQ. The CDR3 loop is CASSQETSGAHEQYF. CDR3 in DNA: TGTGCCAGCAGCCAAGAAACTAGCGGGGCCCACGAGCAGTACTTC.

This clonotype occurred many times. V is TRBV29-1 and J is TRBJ1-5; D remains ambiguous. The germline V gene encodes CDR1 SQVTM and CDR2 ANQGSEA. This CDR3 contains 13 residues. V dropped 1 base and J dropped 1 base, with 5 bases sitting between them. The CDR3: CSVEGGSNQPQHF. The CDR3 coding sequence is TGCAGCGTTGAAGGGGGAAGCAATCAGCCCCAGCATTTT.

This clonotype was counted between two and nine times. The chain recombines TRBV5-1 with TRBJ2-1; 12 nucleotides agree with TRBD2. Germline trimming cut 1 base from V and 6 bases from J; bases unmatched to any gene: 11. The CDR3 consists of 18 residues. Germline lookup yields CDR1 SGHRS and CDR2 YFSETQ. The DNA for the CDR3 is TGCGCCAGCAGCTTGCAGGAGTTCGGACTAGCGGGGAGCAATGAGCAGTTCTTC. Its protein product is CASSLQEFGLAGSNEQFF.

This clonotype appeared a few times. The chain combines TRBV12-3 or TRBV12-4 with TRBJ2-1; 7 positions match TRBD2. V was clipped by 3 bases and J by 16 bases; unmatched bases: 9. The CDR3 sequence is 12 residues long. This CDR3 reads CASSFGGTPNFF. CDR3 nucleotide sequence: TGTGCCAGCAGTTTCGGGGGGACCCCCAACTTCTTC.

This clonotype was seen repeatedly, ten times or more. The genes are TRBV23-1 and TRBJ1-3; 7 positions agree with TRBD1. TRBV23-1 is annotated as an ORF whose role is uncertain. V lost 3 bases, J lost 4 bases, and 9 bases stayed unmatched. The CDR3 loop spans 16 amino acids. CDR3 protein: CASSQGQPPAGNTIYF. CDR3 DNA: TGCGCCAGCAGTCAGGGACAGCCACCTGCCGGAAACACCATATATTTT.